This entry lists 11 T cell receptor beta chains sequenced from one sample in a study of T-cell memory formation after mild COVID-19. TCRdb passed the 5' RACE reads through MiXCR, listing each CDR3 protein once. The sample yields roughly 450,000 distinct CDR3 sequences, 18% seen once. Sequenced: PBMCs or a T cell subset sorted from them (not recorded which). The receptors originated from a young man who had mild COVID-19 (a few samples of this study predate the infection). Cell type and time point are not known.

There are many counts of this clonotype. The chain recombines TRBV5-1 with TRBJ1-3; D is ambiguous. Trimming pared 0 bases from V and 0 bases from J, leaving 4 bases between. Germline V lookup: CDR1 SGHRS, CDR2 YFSETQ. This CDR3 spans 14 amino acids. CDR3 residues: CASSLEGSGNTIYF. The CDR3 coding sequence is TGCGCCAGCAGCTTGGAGGGCTCTGGAAACACCATATATTTT.

This clonotype came up a few times. The chain recombines TRBV6-5 with TRBJ2-7; 8 bases match TRBD1. Germline V gene data show CDR1 as MNHEY and CDR2 as SVGAGI. The CDR3 consists of 13 residues. Trimming at V came to 5 bases and at J to 3 bases, leaving 3 bases not matched to a gene. CDR3 bases: TGTGCCAGCAGTCCGGGACAGGACTACGAGCAGTACTTC. It is translated as CASSPGQDYEQYF.

In its sample, this clonotype was seen a few times. This rearrangement joins TRBV5-1 to TRBJ1-1; D not certain. This CDR3 has 12 amino acids. V lost 3 bases, J lost 6 bases, and 9 bases lay in between. Germline lookup yields CDR1 SGHRS and CDR2 YFSETQ. CDR3 amino acids: CASSSLSSEAFF. CDR3 bases: TGCGCCAGCAGCTCTCTATCTTCTGAAGCTTTCTTT.

The genes are TRBV5-6 and TRBJ1-1; D unresolved. V was shortened by 1 base and J by 4 bases, with 5 bases between the two germline ends. The V gene's germline CDR1 is SGHDT and CDR2 YYEEEE. The CDR3 runs 12 residues. The CDR3 is CASSLLATEAFF. CDR3 in DNA: TGTGCCAGCAGCTTGCTAGCCACTGAAGCTTTCTTT.

The chain recombines TRBV9 with TRBJ1-1; no definite D call. Trimming took 0 bases from V and 4 from J, leaving 10 bases between them. CDR1 and CDR2 (germline): SGDLS, YYNGEE. This CDR3 has 14 amino acids. The CDR3 sequence: CASSVEPDGTEAFF. CDR3 coding DNA: TGTGCCAGCAGCGTAGAGCCCGATGGCACTGAAGCTTTCTTT.

This clonotype was observed a handful of times. The V and J genes are TRBV4-3 and TRBJ2-2; possibly TRBD2 for D (5 bases). The V gene lost 4 bases and the J gene lost 2 bases, with 8 bases spanning the gap. This CDR3 comprises 14 residues. CDR1 is LGHNA and CDR2 is YSLEER in the germline V gene. The CDR3 loop is CASSRTSNTGELFF. The CDR3 DNA sequence: TGCGCCAGCAGCCGGACTTCAAACACCGGGGAGCTGTTTTTT.

The V call is TRBV7-9, the J call TRBJ1-1, with 7 bases that match TRBD1. The trim removed 8 bases at V and 1 base at J, leaving 7 bases unmatched. The germline gives CDR1 SEHNR, CDR2 FQNEAQ (reference sequence). The CDR3 runs to 14 residues. The CDR3 spells CASHYRGKNTEAFF. The CDR3 region has the DNA TGTGCCAGCCACTACAGGGGAAAGAACACTGAAGCTTTCTTT.

This clonotype was found a few times. The rearrangement joins TRBV5-1 to TRBJ1-5, with D possibly matching TRBD1 (5 bases). Between the trimmed V and J ends, which lost 4 bases and 0 bases, there was a span of 14 bases. This CDR3 region has 16 residues. Germline CDR1 SGHRS, CDR2 YFSETQ. The CDR3 sequence is CASSPGTGYSNQPQHF. The CDR3 DNA reads as TGCGCCAGCAGCCCCGGGACGGGATATAGCAATCAGCCCCAGCATTTT.

This clonotype came up many times. This chain joins TRBV4-3 and TRBJ1-2; the match to TRBD1 covers 7 bases. This CDR3 has 13 residues. V shed 0 bases and J 7 bases; nucleotides not matched to a gene: 2. The germline V gene has CDR1 LGHNA and CDR2 YSLEER. The CDR3, as DNA: TGCGCCAGCAGCCAAGACCAGGGGGTTGGCTACACCTTC. Translating gives CASSQDQGVGYTF.

Of note for this clonotype: The junction shows a germline mismatch at one end, possibly a read error. V and J are TRBV5-5 and TRBJ1-1; no firm D call. CDR3 length: 14 residues. CDR1 SGHKS and CDR2 YYEKEE come from the germline V gene (reference sequence). This CDR3 reads CASRLEYANTEAFF. DNA for the CDR3: TGTGCCAGCAGATTGGAATACGCGAACACTGAAGCTTTCTTT.

The V and J genes are TRBV5-1 and TRBJ2-3; D unresolved. V shed 2 bases and J shed 3 bases, with 7 bases lying between them. The CDR3 spans 13 residues. Germline assignment: CDR1 SGHRS and CDR2 YFSETQ. The CDR3 nucleotides read TGCGCCAGCAGCTTACCCGAGACAGATACGCAGTATTTT. This translates into CASSLPETDTQYF.